A single T cell receptor beta chain is shown here with its context. The data belong to a study of blood T cell repertoires in COVID-19. Study in general: Italy, Spain and the United States were the sources of the convalescent and acute COVID-19 samples.

Enrolled during active infection, Seattle patients were then followed longitudinally. Only in-frame clones appear in the TCRdb table, and some are missing; sequencing was by immunoSEQ multiplex PCR. The sample has approximately 210,000 clones, 85% to 90% seen once. The trim removed 0 bases at V and 0 bases at J, leaving 14 bases unmatched. The CDR3 spans 19 residues. Germline assignment: CDR1 MNHNS and CDR2 SASEGT. V gene TRBV6-1 combines with J gene TRBJ2-7; 7 bases line up with TRBD1. Sequenced: peripheral blood. This clonotype was obtained from a man aged 50-59 years with COVID-19, enrolled during active disease. Here the CDR3 DNA reads TGTGCCAGCAGTGAAGCGCCTCGGGCAGGGGGTTCTCGCTCCTACGAGCAGTACTTC. Protein: CASSEAPRAGGSRSYEQYF.